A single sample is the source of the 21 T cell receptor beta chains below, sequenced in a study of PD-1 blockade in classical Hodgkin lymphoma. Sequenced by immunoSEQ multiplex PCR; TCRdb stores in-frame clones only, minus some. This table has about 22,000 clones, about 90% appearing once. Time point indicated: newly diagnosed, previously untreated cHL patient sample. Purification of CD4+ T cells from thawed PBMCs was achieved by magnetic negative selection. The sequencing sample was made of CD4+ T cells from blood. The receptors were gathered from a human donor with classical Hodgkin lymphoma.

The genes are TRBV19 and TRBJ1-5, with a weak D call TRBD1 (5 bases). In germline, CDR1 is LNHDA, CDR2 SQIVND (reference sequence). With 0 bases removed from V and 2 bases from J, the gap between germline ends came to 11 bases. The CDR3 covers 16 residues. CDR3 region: CASSIEAGEGNQPQHF. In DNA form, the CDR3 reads TGTGCCAGTAGTATAGAAGCGGGGGAAGGCAATCAGCCCCAGCATTTT.

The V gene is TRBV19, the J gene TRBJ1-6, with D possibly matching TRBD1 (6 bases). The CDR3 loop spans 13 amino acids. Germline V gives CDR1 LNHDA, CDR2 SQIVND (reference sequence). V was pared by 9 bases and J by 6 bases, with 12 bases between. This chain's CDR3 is CASRGWVNSPLHF. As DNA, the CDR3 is TGTGCCAGCAGGGGATGGGTTAATTCACCCCTCCACTTT.

The DNA for the CDR3 is TGTGCCAGCAGTTTGAGTAGCCGCGCTAGCACAGATACGCAGTATTTT. This translates into CASSLSSRASTDTQYF. The chain recombines TRBV28 with TRBJ2-3; D gene ambiguous. With 3 bases removed from V and 0 bases from J, the gap between germline ends came to 13 bases. The CDR3 extends over 16 amino acids. The germline V gene encodes CDR1 MDHEN and CDR2 SYDVKM.

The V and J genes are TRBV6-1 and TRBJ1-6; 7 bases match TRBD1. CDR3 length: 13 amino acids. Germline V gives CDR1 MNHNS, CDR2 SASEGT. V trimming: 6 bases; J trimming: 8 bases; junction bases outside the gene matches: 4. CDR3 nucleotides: TGTGCCAGCAGCGCAGACAGGGATTCACCCCTCCACTTT. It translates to CASSADRDSPLHF.

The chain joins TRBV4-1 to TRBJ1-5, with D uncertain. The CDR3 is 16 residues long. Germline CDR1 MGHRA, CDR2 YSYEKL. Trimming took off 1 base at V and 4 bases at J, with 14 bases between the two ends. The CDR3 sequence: CASSQVGGTFNQPQHF. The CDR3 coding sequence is TGCGCCAGCAGCCAAGTGGGCGGAACTTTTAATCAGCCCCAGCATTTT.

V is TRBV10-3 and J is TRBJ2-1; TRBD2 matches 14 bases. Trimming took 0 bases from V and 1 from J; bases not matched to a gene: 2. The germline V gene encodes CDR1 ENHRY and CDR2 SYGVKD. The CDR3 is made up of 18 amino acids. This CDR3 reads CAISESGTSGGSYNEQFF. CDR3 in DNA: TGTGCCATCAGTGAGTCCGGGACTAGCGGGGGTTCCTACAATGAGCAGTTCTTC.

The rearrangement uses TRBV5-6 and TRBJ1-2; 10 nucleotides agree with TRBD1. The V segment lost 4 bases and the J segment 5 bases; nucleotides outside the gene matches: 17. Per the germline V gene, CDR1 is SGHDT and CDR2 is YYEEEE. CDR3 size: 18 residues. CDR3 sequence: CASSSNRDRGLPGYGYTF. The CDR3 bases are TGTGCCAGCAGCAGCAACCGGGACAGGGGCCTGCCGGGGTATGGCTACACCTTC.

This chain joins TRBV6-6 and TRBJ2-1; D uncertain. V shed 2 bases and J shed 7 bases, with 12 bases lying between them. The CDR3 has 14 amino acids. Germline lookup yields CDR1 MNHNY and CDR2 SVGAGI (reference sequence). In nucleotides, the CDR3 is TGTGCCAGCAGTTACCCTGAACCCTCGAATGAGCAGTTCTTC. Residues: CASSYPEPSNEQFF.

CDR3 DNA: TGTGCCAGCAGTGAAGGGGTACTGACCTACTATGGCTACACCTTC. Translating it yields CASSEGVLTYYGYTF. The genes are TRBV6-1 and TRBJ1-2; D gene ambiguous. In germline, CDR1 is MNHNS, CDR2 SASEGT. The CDR3 spans 15 residues. Between the trimmed V and J ends, which lost 1 base and 3 bases, there was a span of 12 bases.

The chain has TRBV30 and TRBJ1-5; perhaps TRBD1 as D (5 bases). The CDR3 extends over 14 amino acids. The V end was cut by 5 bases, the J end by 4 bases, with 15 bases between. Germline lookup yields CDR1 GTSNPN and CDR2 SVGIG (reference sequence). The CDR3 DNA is TGTGCCTGGGGACGGGGCATTGAGAATCAGCCCCAGCATTTT. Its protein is CAWGRGIENQPQHF. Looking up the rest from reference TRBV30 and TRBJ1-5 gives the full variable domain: SQTIHQWPATLVQPVGSPLSLECTVEGTSNPNLYWYRQAAGRGLQLLFYSVGIGQISSEVPQNLSASRPQDRQFILSSKKLLLSDSGFYLCAWGRGIENQPQHFGDGTRLSIL.

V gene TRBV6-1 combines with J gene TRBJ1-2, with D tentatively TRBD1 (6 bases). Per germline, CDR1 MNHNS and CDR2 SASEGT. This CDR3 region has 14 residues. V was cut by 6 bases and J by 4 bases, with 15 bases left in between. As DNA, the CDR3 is TGTGCCAGCAGATCCACAGGGTCTGGCTATGGCTACACCTTC. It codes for CASRSTGSGYGYTF.

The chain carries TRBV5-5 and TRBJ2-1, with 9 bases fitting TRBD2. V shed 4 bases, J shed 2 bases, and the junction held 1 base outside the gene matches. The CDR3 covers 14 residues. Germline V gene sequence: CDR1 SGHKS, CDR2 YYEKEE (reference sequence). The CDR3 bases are TGTGCCAGCAGCCGCGGGGGGGCCTACAATGAGCAGTTCTTC. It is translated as CASSRGGAYNEQFF.

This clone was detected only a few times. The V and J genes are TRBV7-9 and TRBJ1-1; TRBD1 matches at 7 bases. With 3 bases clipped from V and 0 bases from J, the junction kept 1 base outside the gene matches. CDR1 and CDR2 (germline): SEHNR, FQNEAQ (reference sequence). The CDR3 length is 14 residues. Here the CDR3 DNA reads TGTGCCAGCAGCTTGGGACAGATGAACACTGAAGCTTTCTTT. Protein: CASSLGQMNTEAFF.

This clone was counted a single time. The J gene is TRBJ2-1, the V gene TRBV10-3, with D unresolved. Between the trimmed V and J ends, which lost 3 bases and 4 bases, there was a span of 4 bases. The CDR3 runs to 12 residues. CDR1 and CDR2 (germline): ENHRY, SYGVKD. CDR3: CAISESYNEQFF. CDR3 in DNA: TGTGCCATCAGTGAATCTTACAATGAGCAGTTCTTC.

CDR3 sequence: CASSLQETQYF. As DNA, the CDR3 is TGTGCCAGCTCACTTCAAGAGACCCAGTACTTC. This chain links TRBV18 with TRBJ2-5; no clear D gene. V was cut by 4 bases and J by 2 bases, with 2 bases left in between. The CDR3 covers 11 residues. CDR1 is KGHSH, CDR2 LQKENI, per germline.

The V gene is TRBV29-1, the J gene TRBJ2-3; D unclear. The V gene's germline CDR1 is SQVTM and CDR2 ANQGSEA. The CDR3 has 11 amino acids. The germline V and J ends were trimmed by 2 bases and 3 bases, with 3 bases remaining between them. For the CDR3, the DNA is TGCAGCGTTGAATTGACAGATACGCAGTATTTT. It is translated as CSVELTDTQYF.

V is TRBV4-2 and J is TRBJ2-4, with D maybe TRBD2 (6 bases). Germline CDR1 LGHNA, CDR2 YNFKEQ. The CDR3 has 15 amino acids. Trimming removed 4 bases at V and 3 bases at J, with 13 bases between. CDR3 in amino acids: CASSPTGLGKNIQYF. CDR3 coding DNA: TGTGCCAGCAGCCCGACGGGACTCGGCAAAAACATTCAGTACTTC.

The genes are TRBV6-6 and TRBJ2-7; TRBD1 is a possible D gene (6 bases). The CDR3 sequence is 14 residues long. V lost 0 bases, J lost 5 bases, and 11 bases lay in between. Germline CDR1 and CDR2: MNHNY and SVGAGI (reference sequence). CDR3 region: CASSYSARGHEQYF. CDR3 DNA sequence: TGTGCCAGCAGTTACTCGGCCAGGGGACACGAGCAGTACTTC.

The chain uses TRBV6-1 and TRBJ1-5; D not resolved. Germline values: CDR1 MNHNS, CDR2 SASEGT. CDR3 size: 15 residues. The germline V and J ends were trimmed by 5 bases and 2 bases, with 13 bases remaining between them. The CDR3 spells CASSPRAEGNQPQHF. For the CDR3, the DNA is TGTGCCAGCAGTCCCCGGGCGGAGGGCAATCAGCCCCAGCATTTT.

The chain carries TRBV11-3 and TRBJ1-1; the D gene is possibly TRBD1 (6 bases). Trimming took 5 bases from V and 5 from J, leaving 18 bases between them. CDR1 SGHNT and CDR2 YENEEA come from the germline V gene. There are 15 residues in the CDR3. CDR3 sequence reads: CASSPDGRGSTEAFF. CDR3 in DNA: TGTGCCAGCAGCCCCGATGGCAGGGGAAGTACTGAAGCTTTCTTT.

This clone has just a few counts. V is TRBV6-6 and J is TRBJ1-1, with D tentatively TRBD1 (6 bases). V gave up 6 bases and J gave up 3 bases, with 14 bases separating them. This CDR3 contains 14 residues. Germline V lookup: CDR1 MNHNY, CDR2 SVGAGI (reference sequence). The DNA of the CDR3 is TGTGCCAGCAGCTTACAGGGCTGGGACACTGAAGCTTTCTTT. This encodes CASSLQGWDTEAFF.